Below, 15 T cell receptor beta chains from the same sample are listed, as sequenced in a study of TIL therapy for anti-PD-1-resistant metastatic lung cancer. This was the immunoSEQ v3 assay. The protocol was immunoSEQ multiplex PCR, while the TCRdb copy is restricted to in-frame clones and leaves out a portion. The table shows 50,000 or so clones, with around 80% occurring only once. Time point described: pre-treatment sample, taken before nivolumab and TIL therapy. Sequenced here: blood, sampled at baseline. These receptors came from a woman aged 25-85 years with non-small cell lung cancer.

V gene TRBV28 combines with J gene TRBJ1-1; TRBD1 aligns across 7 bases. The germline CDR1 and CDR2 sequences are MDHEN and SYDVKM. Trimming took 5 bases from V and 3 from J; bases not matched to a gene: 6. This CDR3 is 14 amino acids long. CDR3 bases: TGTGCCAGCAGTCAACTCGGACAGGACACTGAAGCTTTCTTT. This codes for CASSQLGQDTEAFF.

J is TRBJ2-7 and V is TRBV10-1, with D hard to call. Germline CDR1 and CDR2: WNHNN and SYGVQD (reference sequence). V dropped 3 bases and J dropped 0 bases, with 12 bases sitting between them. This CDR3 is 15 amino acids long. The CDR3 region is CASSDARASSYEQYF. DNA for the CDR3: TGCGCCAGCAGTGATGCCCGAGCTAGCTCCTACGAGCAGTACTTC.

The genes are TRBV6-6 and TRBJ2-7; a weak D match, TRBD2 (5 bases). Deletions cut 0 bases from V and 6 bases from J, with 9 bases between. The germline gives CDR1 MNHNY, CDR2 SVGAGI (reference sequence). The CDR3 totals 13 residues. The CDR3 DNA reads TGTGCCAGCAGTTACTCCGACCGGGGCGAGCAGTACTTC. This translates into CASSYSDRGEQYF.

This rearrangement joins TRBV9 to TRBJ1-2, with unresolved D. Trimming removed 0 bases at V and 4 bases at J, with 7 bases between. Germline loops: CDR1 SGDLS, CDR2 YYNGEE. CDR3 size: 13 residues. The CDR3 spells CASSVDGFYGYTF. Here the CDR3 DNA reads TGTGCCAGCAGCGTAGACGGATTCTATGGCTACACCTTC.

This clone came up a few times. The CDR3 sequence is CASDRLGTEAFF. CDR3 bases: TGTGCCAGCGACAGGTTAGGGACTGAAGCTTTCTTT. This chain uses TRBV6-1 with TRBJ1-1, with D possibly TRBD1 on 6 matching bases. V was clipped by 8 bases and J by 5 bases, with 12 bases between them. The CDR3 loop spans 12 amino acids. Germline V gene data show CDR1 as MNHNS and CDR2 as SASEGT.

This clone was recorded only once. This chain links TRBV10-3 with TRBJ2-7; 8 nucleotides agree with TRBD1. The CDR3 sequence is 15 residues long. Germline V gene lookup returns CDR1 ENHRY and CDR2 SYGVKD. J gave up 7 bases and V 3 bases, and 11 bases lay outside the gene matches. CDR3 residues: CAISDIGQGSLEQYF. The CDR3 bases are TGTGCCATCAGTGACATAGGACAGGGATCGTTAGAGCAGTACTTC.

The rearrangement joins TRBV5-1 to TRBJ1-3; TRBD1 aligns across 7 bases. The J segment lost 4 bases and the V segment lost 4 bases, leaving 5 bases of the junction unmatched. Germline CDR1 SGHRS, CDR2 YFSETQ. There are 14 residues in the CDR3. This CDR3 reads CASSRGTEGNTIYF. DNA of the CDR3: TGCGCCAGCAGCAGGGGGACAGAGGGAAACACCATATATTTT.

J is TRBJ2-7 and V is TRBV27; TRBD1 aligns across 12 bases. The CDR3 extends over 14 amino acids. V shed 9 bases and J 6 bases; nucleotides not matched to a gene: 9. Germline V gene lookup returns CDR1 MNHEY and CDR2 SMNVEV (reference sequence). The CDR3 bases are TGTGCCAGTTCCACCTGGGACAGGGGGCTCGAGCAGTACTTC. It codes for CASSTWDRGLEQYF.

The V call is TRBV7-9, the J call TRBJ2-7; a possible D gene is TRBD2 (5 bases). Trimming cost V 0 bases and J 6 bases, with 9 bases left between them. This CDR3 spans 13 amino acids. CDR1 is SEHNR and CDR2 is FQNEAQ in the germline V gene (reference sequence). Written as DNA, the CDR3 is TGTGCCAGCAGCTTAGCGGGAGTTGCCGAGCAGTACTTC. As protein: CASSLAGVAEQYF.

The chain couples TRBV7-9 to TRBJ2-5, with 9 positions matching TRBD1. The CDR3 is 14 residues long. Trimming removed 3 bases from V and 4 bases from J; junction bases left unmatched: 3. Per the germline V gene, CDR1 is SEHNR and CDR2 is FQNEAQ (reference sequence). CDR3 in amino acids: CASSFMTGGETQYF. The CDR3 DNA follows: TGTGCCAGCAGCTTTATGACAGGGGGAGAGACCCAGTACTTC.

The chain has TRBV28 and TRBJ2-7, with 12 bases fitting TRBD1. J gave up 7 bases and V 4 bases, and 11 bases lay outside the gene matches. The V gene's germline CDR1 is MDHEN and CDR2 SYDVKM. This CDR3 contains 16 residues. The CDR3 loop reads CASSSTGTGGWEEQYF. Written as DNA, the CDR3 is TGTGCCAGCAGTTCAACCGGGACAGGGGGCTGGGAAGAGCAGTACTTC.

The V gene is TRBV6-5, the J gene TRBJ1-2, with D possibly TRBD1 on 5 matching bases. Germline V lookup: CDR1 MNHEY, CDR2 SVGAGI. This CDR3 is 15 amino acids long. Trimming took off 5 bases at V and 2 bases at J, with 15 bases between the two ends. The CDR3 DNA sequence: TGTGCCAGCAGTCACCTCAGGGAAACAAACTATGGCTACACCTTC. This gives the protein CASSHLRETNYGYTF.

The CDR3 DNA sequence: TGTGCCAGCAGCCTTAAACTCGGACAGGGGGCGTTTGGGGCCAACGTCCTGACTTTC. Translating it yields CASSLKLGQGAFGANVLTF. This rearrangement joins TRBV9 to TRBJ2-6; 11 bases align to TRBD1. Per the germline V gene, CDR1 is SGDLS and CDR2 is YYNGEE. The V segment lost 4 bases and the J segment 3 bases; nucleotides outside the gene matches: 12. This CDR3 comprises 19 residues.

The V and J genes are TRBV29-1 and TRBJ2-7, with 9 bases lining up with TRBD1. CDR1 and CDR2 from the germline V gene are SQVTM and ANQGSEA. The CDR3 extends over 13 amino acids. The J segment lost 5 bases and the V segment lost 7 bases, leaving 9 bases of the junction unmatched. The CDR3 reads CSGTGTGTHEQYF. CDR3 in DNA: TGCAGCGGGACCGGGACAGGGACCCACGAGCAGTACTTC.

V and J are TRBV6-5 and TRBJ1-2; D not certain. Germline CDR1 reads MNHEY; CDR2 reads SVGAGI. V was clipped by 0 bases and J by 4 bases, with 15 bases between them. The length of the CDR3 is 16 residues. The CDR3 loop is CASSYSSGPPVYGYTF. CDR3 in DNA: TGTGCCAGCAGTTACTCCTCCGGCCCTCCCGTCTATGGCTACACCTTC.